This entry is about one T cell receptor (beta chain). The protocol was immunoSEQ multiplex PCR, while the TCRdb copy is restricted to in-frame clones and leaves out a portion. The sample contains fewer than 120,000 clones, 85% to 95% of which appear only once. This entry belongs to a study of T cell responses to AZD1222 COVID-19 vaccine. The CDR3 contains 12 residues. The V end was cut by 6 bases, the J end by 9 bases, with 11 bases between. The specimen was peripheral blood, collected on day 0 of AZD1222 vaccination. This clonotype was obtained from an adult in good health. This sequence joins TRBV12-3 or TRBV12-4 and TRBJ2-2; D is undetermined. The CDR3 DNA follows: TGTGCCAGCAGGGAATCTGGGAGGGAGCTGTTTTTT. Protein sequence: CASRESGRELFF.